Below are 2 T cell receptor beta chains sequenced from a single sample in a study of cytomegalovirus exposure and HLA in healthy donors. PCR primers comprised 60 Vbeta and 13 Jbeta primers. Repertoires were generated with immunoSEQ multiplex PCR, while TCRdb's copy carries only in-frame clones and drops some. The data show about 120,000 clones, approximately 8% seen once. Source material: PBMCs. The receptors come from a woman aged 40 to 49 in good health and CMV-seropositive.

The rearrangement joins TRBV7-8 to TRBJ2-7, with 7 bases matching TRBD2. Germline V gene lookup returns CDR1 SGHVS and CDR2 FQNEAQ. With 2 bases clipped from V and 2 bases from J, the junction kept 6 bases outside the gene matches. The CDR3 sequence is 15 residues long. The CDR3 sequence is CASSLREGITYEQYF. CDR3 DNA sequence: TGTGCCAGCAGCTTAAGGGAGGGCATTACCTACGAGCAGTACTTC. Variable domain in full (rest from reference TRBV7-8 and TRBJ2-7): GAGVSQSPRYKVAKRGQDVALRCDPISGHVSLFWYQQALGQGPEFLTYFQNEAQLDKSGLPSDRFFAERPEGSVSTLKIQRTQQEDSAVYLCASSLREGITYEQYFGPGTRLTVT.

This chain links TRBV7-9 with TRBJ2-1; weak D call: TRBD1 (6 bases). Germline V gives CDR1 SEHNR, CDR2 FQNEAQ (reference sequence). The CDR3 runs to 16 residues. V lost 5 bases, J lost 2 bases, and 16 bases lay in between. CDR3 protein: CASSRTRGAPYNEQFF. DNA of the CDR3: TGTGCCAGCAGCCGCACCAGGGGAGCTCCCTACAATGAGCAGTTCTTC.